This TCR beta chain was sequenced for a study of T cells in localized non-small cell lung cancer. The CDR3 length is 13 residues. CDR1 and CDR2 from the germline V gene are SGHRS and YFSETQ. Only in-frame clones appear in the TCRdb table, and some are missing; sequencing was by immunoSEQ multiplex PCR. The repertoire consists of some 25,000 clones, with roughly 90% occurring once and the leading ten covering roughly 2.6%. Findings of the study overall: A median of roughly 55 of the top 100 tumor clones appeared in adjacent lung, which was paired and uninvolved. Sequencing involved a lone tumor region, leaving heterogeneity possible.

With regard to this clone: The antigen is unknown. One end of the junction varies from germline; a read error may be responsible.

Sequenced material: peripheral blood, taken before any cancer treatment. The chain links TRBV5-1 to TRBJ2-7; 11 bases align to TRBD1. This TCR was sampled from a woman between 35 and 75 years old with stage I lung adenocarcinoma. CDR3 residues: CASSLGGGGQGEF. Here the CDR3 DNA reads TGCGCCAGCAGCTTGGGAGGAGGGGGACAGGGGGAATTC.